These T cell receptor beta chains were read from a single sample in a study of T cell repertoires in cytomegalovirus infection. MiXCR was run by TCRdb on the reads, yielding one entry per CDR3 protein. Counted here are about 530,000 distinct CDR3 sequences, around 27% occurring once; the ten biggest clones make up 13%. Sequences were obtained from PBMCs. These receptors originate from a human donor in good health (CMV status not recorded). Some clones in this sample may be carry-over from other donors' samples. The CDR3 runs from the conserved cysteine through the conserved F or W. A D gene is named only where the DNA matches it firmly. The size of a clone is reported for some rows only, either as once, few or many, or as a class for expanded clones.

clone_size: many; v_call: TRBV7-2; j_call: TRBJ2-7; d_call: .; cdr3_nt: .; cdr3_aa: CASSFGPGHSYEQYF
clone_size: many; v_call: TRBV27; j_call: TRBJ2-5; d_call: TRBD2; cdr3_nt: TGTGCCAGCAGAAGGACTAGTTGGGAGACCCAGTACTTC; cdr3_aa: CASRRTSWETQYF
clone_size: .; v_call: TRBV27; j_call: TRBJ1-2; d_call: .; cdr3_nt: TGTGCCAGCAGTTTTGGCATTGGGGATGGCTACACCTTC; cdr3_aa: CASSFGIGDGYTF
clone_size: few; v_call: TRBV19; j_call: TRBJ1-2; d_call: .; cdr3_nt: TGTGCCAGTAGCGCGATCACAGGGTTAACTAACTATGGCTACACCTTC; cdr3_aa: CASSAITGLTNYGYTF
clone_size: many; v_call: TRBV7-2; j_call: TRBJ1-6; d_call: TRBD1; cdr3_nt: TGTGCCAGCAGCTTCCCGGGACAGGGTGCTTATAATTCACCCCTCCACTTT; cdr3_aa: CASSFPGQGAYNSPLHF
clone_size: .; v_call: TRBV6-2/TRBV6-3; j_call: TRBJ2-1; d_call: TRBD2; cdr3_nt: TGTGCCAGCAGCCCCATAGCGGGCCTCTTTTACAATGAGCAGTTCTTC; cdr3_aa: CASSPIAGLFYNEQFF
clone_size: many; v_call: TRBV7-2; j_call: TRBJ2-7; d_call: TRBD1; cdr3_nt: TGTGCCAGCAGGTTACAGGGGATCACCTACGAGCAGTACTTC; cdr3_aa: CASRLQGITYEQYF
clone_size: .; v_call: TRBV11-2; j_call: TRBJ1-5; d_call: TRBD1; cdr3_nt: TGTGCCAGCAGCGACCCGGGACAGGGGAATCAGCCCCAGCATTTT; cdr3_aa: CASSDPGQGNQPQHF
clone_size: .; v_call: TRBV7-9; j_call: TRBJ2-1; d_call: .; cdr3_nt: TGTGCCAGCACCCCAGGACAGGAGCAGTTCTTC; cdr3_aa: CASTPGQEQFF
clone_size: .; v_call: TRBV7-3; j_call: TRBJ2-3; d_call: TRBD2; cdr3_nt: TGTGCCAGCAGCTTGCCAGCGGGAGGGCCTAGCACAGATACGCAGTATTTT; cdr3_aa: CASSLPAGGPSTDTQYF
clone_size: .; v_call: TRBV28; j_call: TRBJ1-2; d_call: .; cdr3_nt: TGTGCCAGCAGTCCTCCTGGGAGGGCCCTTGGCTACACCTTC; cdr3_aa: CASSPPGRALGYTF
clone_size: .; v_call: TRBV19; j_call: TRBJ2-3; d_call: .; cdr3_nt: TGTGCCAGTAGTATCCAGGGCCGCGTAGATACGCAGTATTTT; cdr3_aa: CASSIQGRVDTQYF
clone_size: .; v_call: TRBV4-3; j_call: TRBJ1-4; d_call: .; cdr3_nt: TGCGCCAGCAGCCCTGACCTTGCAACTAATGAAAAACTGTTTTTT; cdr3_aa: CASSPDLATNEKLFF
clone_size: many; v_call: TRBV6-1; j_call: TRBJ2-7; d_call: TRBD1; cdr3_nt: TGTGCCAGCAGACACGGGACAGGGGGCTTGGACGAGCAGTACTTC; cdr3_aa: CASRHGTGGLDEQYF
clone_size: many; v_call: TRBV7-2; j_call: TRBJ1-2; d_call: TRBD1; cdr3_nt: TGTGCCAGCAGCCCGACCGGGACAGGGGATGGCTACACCTTC; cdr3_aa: CASSPTGTGDGYTF
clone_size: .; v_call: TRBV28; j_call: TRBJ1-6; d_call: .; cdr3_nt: TGTGCCAGCAGTTTTGGCCGCCTATGGCAGGCAGACCCCCTCCACTTT; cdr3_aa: CASSFGRLWQADPLHF
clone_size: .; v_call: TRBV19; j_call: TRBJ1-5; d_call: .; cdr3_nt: TGTGCCAGTACCCAAACAGGACAGCCTAGCAATCAGCCCCAGCATTTT; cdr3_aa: CASTQTGQPSNQPQHF
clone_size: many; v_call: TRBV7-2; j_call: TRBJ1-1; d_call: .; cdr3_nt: TGTGCCAGCAGCTTAGGGAACCAGCTGAACACTGAAGCTTTCTTT; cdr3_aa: CASSLGNQLNTEAFF
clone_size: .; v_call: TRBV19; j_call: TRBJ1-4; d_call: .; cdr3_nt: TGTGCCAGTAGTATTTTGCACAATAGACGGGAAAAACTGTTTTTT; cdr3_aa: CASSILHNRREKLFF
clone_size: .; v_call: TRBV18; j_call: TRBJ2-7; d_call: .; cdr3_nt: TGTGCCAGCTCACCTAATTCTGACTACGAGCAGTACTTC; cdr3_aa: CASSPNSDYEQYF
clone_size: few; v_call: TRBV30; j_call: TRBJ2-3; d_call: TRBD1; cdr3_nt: TGTGCCTGGAGTCCCTCCTGGGACAGGGGCCGGTTTAGCACAGATACGCAGTATTTT; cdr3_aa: CAWSPSWDRGRFSTDTQYF
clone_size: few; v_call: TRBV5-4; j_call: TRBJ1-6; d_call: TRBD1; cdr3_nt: TGTGCCAGCAGCATCGACAGGGTATCACCCCTCCACTTT; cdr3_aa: CASSIDRVSPLHF
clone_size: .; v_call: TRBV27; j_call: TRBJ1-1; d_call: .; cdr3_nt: TGTGCCAGCAGGGTAACCTCAGGGCTGAACACTGAAGCTTTCTTT; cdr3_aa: CASRVTSGLNTEAFF
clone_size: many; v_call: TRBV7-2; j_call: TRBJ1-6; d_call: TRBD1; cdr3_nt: TGTGCCAGCAGCTCAGGACAGGGAGGGTCACCCCTCCACTTT; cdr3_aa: CASSSGQGGSPLHF